Listed below are T cell receptor beta chains from one sample, sequenced in a study of metastatic and nonmetastatic thyroid tumors. TCRdb re-called clones from the PCR reads using MiXCR. The sample yields over 7,000 clones, over 12% seen once. Material: blood. These receptors came from a female donor with papillary thyroid cancer or a benign thyroid nodule (not recorded which). Some clones in this sample may be carry-over from other donors' samples. Both conserved end residues are part of each CDR3. The order of the fields is J gene, V gene, clone size, D gene, CDR3 protein, CDR3 DNA. The D gene is left open where the match is weak. Rows may omit the clone size; those that give it use once, few, many or a size class.

j_gene: TRBJ2-2; v_gene: TRBV27; abundance: medium-sized; d_gene: NA; CDR3aa: CASSSGYTGELFF; CDR3nt: TGTGCCAGCAGTTCTGGGTACACCGGGGAGCTGTTTTTT
j_gene: TRBJ2-6; v_gene: TRBV5-6; abundance: once; d_gene: NA; CDR3aa: CAIRFSSGANVLAF; CDR3nt: TGTGCCATCAGATTTAGCTCTGGGGCCAACGTCCTGGCTTTC
j_gene: TRBJ2-3; v_gene: TRBV4-1; abundance: NA; d_gene: NA; CDR3aa: CASSQDLVDLSTDTQYF; CDR3nt: TGCGCCAGCAGCCAAGATCTTGTGGACCTCAGCACAGATACGCAGTATTTT
j_gene: TRBJ2-6; v_gene: TRBV6-1; abundance: medium-sized; d_gene: TRBD1; CDR3aa: CASSEPRGGLSGANVLTF; CDR3nt: TGTGCCAGCAGTGAGCCCCGAGGGGGCTTGTCTGGGGCCAACGTCCTGACTTTC
j_gene: TRBJ2-1; v_gene: TRBV6-2/TRBV6-3; abundance: few; d_gene: TRBD2; CDR3aa: CASSYRLAGGYEQFF; CDR3nt: TGTGCCAGCAGTTACAGGCTAGCGGGAGGATATGAGCAGTTCTTC
j_gene: TRBJ2-3; v_gene: TRBV24-1; abundance: NA; d_gene: TRBD2; CDR3aa: CATSDRGGVDTQYF; CDR3nt: TGTGCCACCAGTGATCGCGGGGGGGTTGATACGCAGTATTTT
j_gene: TRBJ1-2; v_gene: TRBV6-6; abundance: NA; d_gene: NA; CDR3aa: CASSYSTQKYYTF; CDR3nt: TGTGCCAGCAGTTACTCGACACAGAAATATTACACCTTC
j_gene: TRBJ2-7; v_gene: TRBV7-6; abundance: NA; d_gene: TRBD2; CDR3aa: CASSLGLAATYEQYF; CDR3nt: TGTGCCAGTAGCTTGGGACTAGCGGCCACTTACGAGCAGTACTTC
j_gene: TRBJ1-1; v_gene: TRBV12-3/TRBV12-4; abundance: medium-sized; d_gene: NA; CDR3aa: CATEELGGADTEAFF; CDR3nt: TGTGCCACTGAGGAATTAGGAGGGGCTGACACTGAAGCTTTCTTT
j_gene: TRBJ2-7; v_gene: TRBV20-1; abundance: medium-sized; d_gene: NA; CDR3aa: CSARDPTGAYEQYF; CDR3nt: TGCAGTGCTAGAGACCCGACGGGTGCCTACGAGCAGTACTTC
j_gene: TRBJ2-7; v_gene: TRBV12-5; abundance: medium-sized; d_gene: NA; CDR3aa: CASGLVLGHSYEQYF; CDR3nt: TGTGCTAGTGGTTTGGTACTGGGGCACTCCTACGAGCAGTACTTC
j_gene: TRBJ2-7; v_gene: TRBV5-4; abundance: many; d_gene: NA; CDR3aa: CASSGGSSEQYF; CDR3nt: TGTGCCAGCAGCGGGGGGAGTTCCGAGCAGTACTTC
j_gene: TRBJ2-4; v_gene: TRBV20-1; abundance: many; d_gene: TRBD1; CDR3aa: CSAPGQGGNIQYF; CDR3nt: TGCAGTGCTCCGGGACAGGGGGGAAACATTCAGTACTTC
j_gene: TRBJ2-7; v_gene: TRBV10-2; abundance: medium-sized; d_gene: NA; CDR3aa: CASRPGPSSSYEQYF; CDR3nt: TGCGCCAGCAGACCGGGACCTTCCAGCTCCTACGAGCAGTACTTC
j_gene: TRBJ2-5; v_gene: TRBV3-1; abundance: many; d_gene: NA; CDR3aa: CASSTRGQETQYF; CDR3nt: TGTGCCAGCAGTACGAGGGGCCAAGAGACCCAGTACTTC
j_gene: TRBJ2-1; v_gene: TRBV6-4; abundance: NA; d_gene: TRBD2; CDR3aa: CASSESGGRYNEQFF; CDR3nt: TGTGCCAGCAGTGAGTCGGGGGGGAGGTACAATGAGCAGTTCTTC
j_gene: TRBJ2-7; v_gene: TRBV3-1; abundance: many; d_gene: NA; CDR3aa: CASSQSPTTTYEQYF; CDR3nt: TGTGCCAGCAGCCAATCCCCGACAACTACCTACGAGCAGTACTTC
j_gene: TRBJ2-7; v_gene: TRBV7-9; abundance: medium-sized; d_gene: NA; CDR3aa: CASSLGSYEQYF; CDR3nt: TGTGCCAGCAGCTTAGGGAGTTACGAGCAGTACTTC
j_gene: TRBJ1-3; v_gene: TRBV10-2; abundance: NA; d_gene: NA; CDR3aa: CASGPGRGAKGNTIYF; CDR3nt: TGCGCCAGCGGCCCGGGGCGGGGGGCAAAAGGAAACACCATATATTTT
j_gene: TRBJ2-7; v_gene: TRBV20-1; abundance: NA; d_gene: NA; CDR3aa: CSALGRDQMGEQYF; CDR3nt: TGCAGTGCTCTGGGCCGGGACCAAATGGGGGAGCAGTACTTC
j_gene: TRBJ2-5; v_gene: TRBV6-2/TRBV6-3; abundance: medium-sized; d_gene: NA; CDR3aa: CACGPEETQYF; CDR3nt: TGTGCCTGTGGGCCGGAAGAGACCCAGTACTTC
j_gene: TRBJ1-1; v_gene: TRBV7-2; abundance: medium-sized; d_gene: NA; CDR3aa: CASSLSSVAEAFF; CDR3nt: TGTGCCAGCAGCTTATCATCAGTCGCTGAAGCTTTCTTT
j_gene: TRBJ1-1; v_gene: TRBV20-1; abundance: medium-sized; d_gene: NA; CDR3aa: CSALATGGLNTEAFF; CDR3nt: TGCAGTGCTCTAGCGACGGGTGGTCTGAACACTGAAGCTTTCTTT
j_gene: TRBJ2-3; v_gene: TRBV7-2; abundance: medium-sized; d_gene: TRBD2; CDR3aa: CATISGGSPDTQYF; CDR3nt: TGTGCCACCATTAGCGGGGGTTCCCCAGATACGCAGTATTTT
j_gene: TRBJ1-2; v_gene: TRBV9; abundance: medium-sized; d_gene: TRBD1; CDR3aa: CASSSQGASRYGYTF; CDR3nt: TGTGCCAGCAGCTCACAGGGGGCATCGAGATATGGCTACACCTTC
j_gene: TRBJ1-3; v_gene: TRBV10-3; abundance: many; d_gene: NA; CDR3aa: CAIARTDNSGNTIYF; CDR3nt: TGTGCCATCGCCCGGACGGATAACTCTGGAAACACCATATATTTT
j_gene: TRBJ2-7; v_gene: TRBV6-1; abundance: medium-sized; d_gene: TRBD1; CDR3aa: CASSQPGQGVYEQYF; CDR3nt: TGTGCCAGCAGCCAGCCAGGACAGGGGGTCTACGAGCAGTACTTC
j_gene: TRBJ1-1; v_gene: TRBV20-1; abundance: many; d_gene: NA; CDR3aa: CSARHTEAFF; CDR3nt: TGCAGTGCTCGCCACACTGAAGCTTTCTTT
j_gene: TRBJ2-3; v_gene: TRBV19; abundance: medium-sized; d_gene: NA; CDR3aa: CASSIGTAVDTQYF; CDR3nt: TGTGCCAGTAGTATAGGTACAGCAGTAGATACGCAGTATTTT
j_gene: TRBJ2-7; v_gene: TRBV5-1; abundance: NA; d_gene: NA; CDR3aa: CASSEPSYEQYF; CDR3nt: TGCGCCAGCAGCGAACCTTCCTACGAGCAGTACTTC
j_gene: TRBJ1-3; v_gene: TRBV6-1; abundance: medium-sized; d_gene: NA; CDR3aa: CASSDRFSSGNTIYF; CDR3nt: TGTGCCAGCAGTGACAGGTTTAGCTCTGGAAACACCATATATTTT
j_gene: TRBJ1-3; v_gene: TRBV4-2; abundance: NA; d_gene: NA; CDR3aa: CASSQSPRTYSGNTIYF; CDR3nt: TGTGCCAGCAGCCAATCACCTCGGACATACTCTGGAAACACCATATATTTT
j_gene: TRBJ2-2; v_gene: TRBV19; abundance: few; d_gene: NA; CDR3aa: CAISPPGLPGELFF; CDR3nt: TGTGCCATTAGTCCGCCGGGGTTGCCCGGGGAGCTGTTTTTT
j_gene: TRBJ2-1; v_gene: TRBV18; abundance: many; d_gene: NA; CDR3aa: CASSPNSITYNEQFF; CDR3nt: TGTGCCAGCTCACCTAACAGTATCACCTACAATGAGCAGTTCTTC
j_gene: TRBJ2-5; v_gene: TRBV10-2; abundance: medium-sized; d_gene: TRBD2; CDR3aa: CASRRGGRSQETQYF; CDR3nt: TGCGCCAGCAGACGGGGGGGCCGATCTCAAGAGACCCAGTACTTC
j_gene: TRBJ2-1; v_gene: TRBV7-2; abundance: many; d_gene: NA; CDR3aa: CASSLETAPNEQFF; CDR3nt: TGTGCCAGCAGCTTAGAAACGGCCCCCAATGAGCAGTTCTTC
j_gene: TRBJ2-1; v_gene: TRBV20-1; abundance: many; d_gene: NA; CDR3aa: CSARDYNEQFF; CDR3nt: TGCAGTGCTAGAGACTACAATGAGCAGTTCTTC
j_gene: TRBJ2-3; v_gene: TRBV7-2; abundance: medium-sized; d_gene: NA; CDR3aa: CASSFQDTQYF; CDR3nt: TGTGCCAGCAGCTTCCAAGATACGCAGTATTTT
j_gene: TRBJ1-2; v_gene: TRBV6-1; abundance: few; d_gene: TRBD1; CDR3aa: CASSAAYRGYGYTF; CDR3nt: TGTGCCAGCAGTGCCGCTTACAGGGGGTATGGCTACACCTTC
j_gene: TRBJ1-3; v_gene: TRBV6-2/TRBV6-3; abundance: medium-sized; d_gene: NA; CDR3aa: CAIRSGNTIYF; CDR3nt: TGTGCCATACGGAGCGGAAACACCATATATTTT
j_gene: TRBJ1-2; v_gene: TRBV4-3; abundance: NA; d_gene: NA; CDR3aa: CASSQQLQGDYGYTF; CDR3nt: TGCGCCAGCAGCCAACAATTACAGGGAGACTATGGCTACACCTTC
j_gene: TRBJ2-1; v_gene: TRBV6-1; abundance: few; d_gene: NA; CDR3aa: CASSDISGPGRHEQFF; CDR3nt: TGTGCCAGCAGTGATATTTCAGGGCCGGGGAGGCATGAGCAGTTCTTC
j_gene: TRBJ2-7; v_gene: TRBV12-3/TRBV12-4; abundance: few; d_gene: NA; CDR3aa: CASRMSPGTVYEQYF; CDR3nt: TGTGCCAGCAGAATGTCACCCGGGACTGTCTACGAGCAGTACTTC
j_gene: TRBJ2-7; v_gene: TRBV2; abundance: medium-sized; d_gene: NA; CDR3aa: CASSEAAIYEQYF; CDR3nt: TGTGCCAGCAGTGAAGCGGCGATCTACGAGCAGTACTTC
j_gene: TRBJ2-3; v_gene: TRBV12-3/TRBV12-4; abundance: NA; d_gene: NA; CDR3aa: CASIRKGSGGTDTQYF; CDR3nt: TGTGCCAGCATCCGCAAAGGGTCGGGAGGCACAGATACGCAGTATTTT
j_gene: TRBJ1-1; v_gene: TRBV7-9; abundance: many; d_gene: TRBD1; CDR3aa: CASSRTGGRGTEAFF; CDR3nt: TGTGCCAGCAGCAGGACAGGGGGAAGGGGGACTGAAGCTTTCTTT
j_gene: TRBJ1-2; v_gene: TRBV6-5; abundance: few; d_gene: NA; CDR3aa: CASSYDPFIQSDYGYTF; CDR3nt: TGTGCCAGCAGTTACGACCCATTTATCCAGTCTGACTATGGCTACACCTTC
j_gene: TRBJ1-6; v_gene: TRBV4-1; abundance: medium-sized; d_gene: NA; CDR3aa: CASSQPILRDTPLHF; CDR3nt: TGCGCCAGCAGCCAACCGATACTCAGAGACACACCCCTCCACTTT
j_gene: TRBJ1-2; v_gene: TRBV6-1; abundance: few; d_gene: NA; CDR3aa: CASSAAGTFYGYTF; CDR3nt: TGTGCCAGCAGTGCCGCCGGGACGTTCTATGGCTACACCTTC
j_gene: TRBJ2-1; v_gene: TRBV3-1; abundance: many; d_gene: NA; CDR3aa: CASTPGNNNEQFF; CDR3nt: TGTGCCAGCACACCAGGGAACAACAATGAGCAGTTCTTC
j_gene: TRBJ2-1; v_gene: TRBV2; abundance: NA; d_gene: TRBD2; CDR3aa: CASTLSSGGRDEQFF; CDR3nt: TGTGCCAGCACCCTATCTAGCGGGGGGCGGGATGAGCAGTTCTTC
j_gene: TRBJ2-2; v_gene: TRBV7-2; abundance: medium-sized; d_gene: TRBD2; CDR3aa: CASSLALAGGELFF; CDR3nt: TGTGCCAGCAGCTTAGCACTAGCGGGGGGGGAGCTGTTTTTT
j_gene: TRBJ2-5; v_gene: TRBV12-3/TRBV12-4; abundance: medium-sized; d_gene: TRBD2; CDR3aa: CASSGTTVGTQYF; CDR3nt: TGTGCCAGCAGTGGGACTACGGTGGGGACCCAGTACTTC
j_gene: TRBJ1-2; v_gene: TRBV28; abundance: few; d_gene: TRBD1; CDR3aa: CASSLDRGLGGYTF; CDR3nt: TGTGCCAGCAGTTTGGACAGGGGGCTGGGGGGCTACACCTTC
j_gene: TRBJ2-5; v_gene: TRBV6-1; abundance: medium-sized; d_gene: TRBD2; CDR3aa: CASSSSGRGETQYF; CDR3nt: TGTGCCAGCAGTTCCAGCGGGAGAGGAGAGACCCAGTACTTC
j_gene: TRBJ1-1; v_gene: TRBV28; abundance: few; d_gene: NA; CDR3aa: CASSSAQRTEAFF; CDR3nt: TGTGCCAGCAGTTCCGCGCAGAGGACTGAAGCTTTCTTT
j_gene: TRBJ2-1; v_gene: TRBV4-3; abundance: many; d_gene: TRBD2; CDR3aa: CASSQTSGTLNEQFF; CDR3nt: TGCGCCAGCAGCCAAACTAGCGGGACTCTAAATGAGCAGTTCTTC
j_gene: TRBJ2-7; v_gene: TRBV11-2; abundance: NA; d_gene: NA; CDR3aa: CASSPGRGGGPGYEQYF; CDR3nt: TGTGCCAGCAGCCCAGGGAGGGGGGGAGGCCCCGGTTACGAGCAGTACTTC